This entry concerns a single T cell receptor (beta chain). No antigen is known for it. Germline V CDR1 and CDR2: WSHSY, SAAADI. This CDR3 is 16 amino acids long. Trimming at V came to 3 bases and at J to 0 bases, leaving 8 bases not matched to a gene. The data were taken from a study of OX40 agonist ivuxolimab in advanced cancers. General study findings and limits: At 0.1 to 3.0 mg/kg and by week 6, CD4+ and CD8+ T cells in the blood had expanded clonally. Averaged across samples, CD8+ T cells carried more expanded clones than CD4+ did.

The table came from immunoSEQ multiplex PCR; TCRdb's copy has only in-frame clones and leaves some out. The profile covers about 62,000 clones, with around 85% appearing a single time and about 4% taken by the ten largest. The chain employs TRBV10-2 and TRBJ2-7, with 7 bases aligning to TRBD2. The sequence was collected from an adult with an advanced solid tumor such as melanoma, head and neck, liver or kidney cancer. This material consisted of CD4+ or CD8+ T cells sorted from blood, taken in a trial of the OX40 agonist ivuxolimab. The CDR3: CASSEGTTGGSYEQYF. The CDR3 bases are TGCGCCAGCAGTGAAGGGACTACTGGGGGCTCCTACGAGCAGTACTTC.